This T cell receptor (beta chain) was captured by sequencing in a study of blood T cells in healthy people across ages. A sample-barcoded 5' primer and a J-beta primer mix were used in a second PCR of roughly 7 to 11 cycles. MiXCR, run by TCRdb on the 5' RACE reads, gives a single entry per CDR3 protein. The data contain some 1,000,000 distinct CDR3 sequences, approximately 26% of them seen just once; the ten biggest clones take up about 0.72%. This CDR3 region has 13 residues. The V end was cut by 6 bases, the J end by 7 bases, with 12 bases between. Each sample gave at least 6.5 million isolated PBMCs. These data were also reused for a study on T cells of mothers and their children.

The sequenced sample was blood. The chain couples TRBV12-3 or TRBV12-4 to TRBJ2-2; weak D call: TRBD1 (5 bases). This TCR was recovered from a girl aged 2 to 9 in good health. The CDR3 here is CASSARVIGELFF. The CDR3 bases are TGTGCCAGCAGCGCCAGGGTTATCGGGGAGCTGTTTTTT.